This T cell receptor beta chain was identified during a study of a mutant IDH1 vaccine in newly diagnosed glioma. Overall study context: Patients previously underwent radiotherapy, temozolomide, or both, and most underwent both. Whole-study results and caveats: It seemed that pseudoprogression was not linked to changes in the top peripheral T cell clonotypes.

Generated by immunoSEQ multiplex PCR, the TCRdb table keeps only in-frame clones and is missing some. Of 15,000 to 20,000 clones in the sample, about 80% were seen once. Worth noting for this clone: Its target is unknown.

Germline-derived CDR1 and CDR2 are MNHEY and SMNVEV (reference sequence). Trimming pared 5 bases from V and 8 bases from J, leaving 13 bases between. The CDR3 totals 13 residues. Time point denoted: baseline, week 1 (first vaccination visit). The treatment is: pre-vaccination baseline after standard-of-care therapy. The donor cohort comprised cases of new WHO grade 3 or 4 IDH1-mutant, ATRX-lost astrocytoma. This chain links TRBV27 with TRBJ2-1; the D is unclear. The clonotype was recovered from a middle-aged man with glioma. Material: PBMCs, obtained from a glioma patient treated with radiotherapy, temozolomide or both. As DNA, the CDR3 is TGTGCCAGCAGTATCCGACGTATGGATGAGCAGTTCTTC. Translated, it gives CASSIRRMDEQFF.